One and the same sample provided the 18 T cell receptor beta chains below, sequenced in a study of tumor and adjacent non-tumor tissue in lung cancer. No cell sorting was done before RNA was extracted from the tissue. This non-tumor lung sample came from over 3 cm beyond the tumor edge. TCRbeta libraries were built with three rounds of nested PCR, modified from ARM-PCR. TCRdb processed the multiplex PCR reads anew with MiXCR; each CDR3 protein has one entry. The repertoire has around 82,000 distinct CDR3 sequences, more than 80% of them found once; the top ten carry approximately 51%. Sequenced sample: distant non-tumor lung tissue. These receptors came from a man in his 60s with non-small cell lung cancer.

Comments on this clonotype: Compared with germline, one end of the junction differs, possibly owing to a read error. V and J are TRBV11-2 and TRBJ2-5; D is undetermined. CDR1 and CDR2 (germline): SGHAT, FQNNGV. This CDR3 spans 13 amino acids. The CDR3 DNA is TGTGCCAGCAGCCCTAAAGGAGAAGAGAACCAGTACTTC. The encoded protein is CASSPKGEENQYF.

Remarks on this clonotype: A junction boundary mismatches the germline segment, possibly from a read error. The chain carries TRBV24-1 and TRBJ2-1; TRBD1 aligns across 8 bases. In germline, CDR1 is KGHDR, CDR2 SFDVKD. The CDR3 has 13 amino acids. The CDR3 sequence: CVTSDRTGFEIAF. In DNA form, the CDR3 reads TGTGTCACCAGTGACCGGACAGGGTTTGAGATAGCCTTC.

This clonotype occurred once. One end of the junction does not line up with germline, which may come from a read error. Here the CDR3 DNA reads TGTGTCAGCAGTTACCTACAGGGAAGCAATCAGCCAAAGCATTTT. Translated, it gives CVSSYLQGSNQPKHF. The chain combines TRBV6-5 with TRBJ1-5; D is possibly TRBD1 (6 bases). The CDR3 is 15 residues long. Germline-derived CDR1 and CDR2 are MNHEY and SVGAGI.

Of note for this clonotype: An end of the junction does not agree with germline; a read error may underlie this. This chain links TRBV11-3 with TRBJ2-1; 8 bases fit TRBD2. This CDR3 has 13 residues. The germline V gene encodes CDR1 SGHNT and CDR2 YENEEA. In DNA form, the CDR3 reads TGTGACAGCAGTTTCGGGAGGGCCAGTGAGCAGTTCTTC. Translating it yields CDSSFGRASEQFF.

This clonotype was recorded only once. The chain has TRBV6-2 or TRBV6-3 and TRBJ2-1, with a weak D call TRBD2 (5 bases). This CDR3 spans 15 amino acids. The V and J ends lost 6 bases and 8 bases respectively, with 20 bases between them. Germline V CDR1 and CDR2: MNHEY, SVGEGT. The CDR3 sequence is CASSYSGQEVDEQFF. CDR3 DNA sequence: TGTGCCAGCAGCTATAGTGGTCAGGAGGTCGATGAGCAGTTCTTC.

Regarding this clonotype: This may come from a read error, since a much larger clone is one base off. The CDR3 sequence is CTSSDRTGLEQYF. The CDR3 DNA reads TGCACCAGCAGTGACCGGACAGGGCTTGAGCAGTACTTC. This chain links TRBV10-1 with TRBJ2-7, with 8 nucleotides matching TRBD1. CDR3 length: 13 amino acids. Germline CDR1 is WNHNN and CDR2 is SYGVQD (reference sequence).

A remark on this clonotype: One end of the junction fails to match germline, which may point to a read error. J is TRBJ2-6 and V is TRBV20-1; D unclear. The CDR3 loop spans 15 amino acids. Germline loops: CDR1 DFQATT, CDR2 SNEGSKA (reference sequence). CDR3 sequence reads: CSSRGTGARANVLTF. The CDR3 DNA sequence: TGCAGTTCTAGAGGTACCGGAGCCAGGGCCAACGTCCTGACTTTC.

With regard to this clonotype: Its ends do not fully match the called genes, so a read error is possible. CDR3 bases: TGTGTCAGTAGTTCTACAGGGGAAGAGATCCAGTACTTC. Translating gives CVSSSTGEEIQYF. The genes are TRBV11-2 and TRBJ2-5, with 7 nucleotides matching TRBD1. This CDR3 is 13 amino acids long. Germline CDR1 and CDR2: SGHAT and FQNNGV.

On this clonotype itself: The junction differs from germline at one of its ends, possibly a read error. The rearrangement uses TRBV12-3 or TRBV12-4 and TRBJ2-2; D unresolved. The CDR3 is made up of 11 amino acids. For the CDR3, the DNA is TGTACCAGCAGTTTCGACTGGGAGCTGTTTTTT. Translating it yields CTSSFDWELFF.

Comments on this clonotype: This likely comes from a read error, as the CDR3 has no conserved phenylalanine or tryptophan at its end. The rearrangement joins TRBV20-1 to TRBJ2-2, with 7 bases fitting TRBD2. CDR1 is DFQATT and CDR2 is SNEGSKA in the germline V gene (reference sequence). This CDR3 spans 13 amino acids. Trimming removed 6 bases from V and 7 bases from J; junction bases left unmatched: 8. The CDR3 sequence is CSAPRTGGGELFS. CDR3 DNA: TGCAGTGCCCCAAGGACGGGGGGCGGGGAGCTGTTTTCT.

The chain couples TRBV19 to TRBJ1-2, with 8 bases fitting TRBD1. V trimming: 4 bases; J trimming: 4 bases; junction bases outside the gene matches: 5. Germline-derived CDR1 and CDR2 are LNHDA and SQIVND (reference sequence). This CDR3 has 14 residues. In DNA, the CDR3 is TGTGCCAGTAGTAGCCGGGACAGGCTCTATGGCTACACCTTC. Protein sequence: CASSSRDRLYGYTF.

A few counts support this clonotype. A junction boundary mismatches the germline segment, possibly from a read error. V gene TRBV12-3 or TRBV12-4 combines with J gene TRBJ2-6; D is perhaps TRBD2 (6 bases). The CDR3 is made up of 15 amino acids. CDR3 nucleotide sequence: TGTGCCAGCAAGCCCCCGGGGACTGGGACCAACGTCCTGACTTTC. Encoded protein: CASKPPGTGTNVLTF.

The sample holds a few counts of this clonotype. At one end, the junction sequence differs from germline, possibly due to a read error. The chain carries TRBV7-9 and TRBJ2-5, with D perhaps matching TRBD1 (6 bases). Germline V CDR1 and CDR2: SEHNR, FQNEAQ (reference sequence). CDR3 length: 15 residues. CDR3 loop: CASILLQGMGETQYF. The CDR3 DNA reads TGTGCCAGCATCTTACTCCAGGGGATGGGGGAGACCCAGTACTTC.

This sequence joins TRBV11-1 and TRBJ2-1; 9 bases are a match to TRBD1. The germline gives CDR1 SGHAT, CDR2 FQDESV (reference sequence). The ends lost 1 base at V and 11 bases at J; junction bases unmatched: 12. The CDR3 totals 16 residues. The CDR3 sequence: CASSLGTGESSYQQFF. CDR3 DNA sequence: TGTGCCAGCAGCTTAGGGACAGGGGAGAGCTCCTACCAGCAGTTCTTC.

This clonotype was recorded once. A junction end diverges from the germline sequence, so it may reflect a read error. In DNA, the CDR3 is TGCAGTACTAGAGATGTGGGGACCTATTCACCCCTCCACTTT. This codes for CSTRDVGTYSPLHF. V and J are TRBV20-1 and TRBJ1-6; D may be TRBD1 (5 bases). Looked up from germline, CDR1 is DFQATT and CDR2 is SNEGSKA (reference sequence). The CDR3 length is 14 residues.

CDR3 region: CASGPDLGSSPLHF. Here the CDR3 DNA reads TGTGCTAGTGGTCCTGACTTGGGCAGTTCACCCCTCCACTTT. The rearrangement links TRBV12-5 to TRBJ1-6; D remains ambiguous. CDR1 is LGHNT and CDR2 is FRNRAP in the germline V gene. V lost 5 bases, J lost 9 bases, and 14 bases lay in between. The CDR3 runs 14 residues.

CDR3 residues: CTSSSLRRERGGTDTQYF. CDR3 sequence (DNA): TGTACTAGCAGCTCCCTCCGTAGGGAGCGGGGGGGCACAGATACGCAGTATTTT. This chain links TRBV11-3 with TRBJ2-3; 9 bases are shared with TRBD2. The CDR3 sequence is 18 residues long. Germline loops: CDR1 SGHNT, CDR2 YENEEA.

Concerning this clonotype itself: The CDR3 does not end in the conserved phenylalanine or tryptophan, so this is likely a read error. The chain combines TRBV18 with TRBJ1-6; D is unclear. The CDR3 covers 14 residues. Trimming left V 0 bases short and J 6 bases short, with 6 bases between. Germline CDR1 and CDR2: KGHSH and LQKENI. CDR3 residues: CASSPPSSNSPLHL. CDR3 nucleotides: TGTGCCAGCTCACCACCGAGCTCTAATTCACCCCTCCACCTT.